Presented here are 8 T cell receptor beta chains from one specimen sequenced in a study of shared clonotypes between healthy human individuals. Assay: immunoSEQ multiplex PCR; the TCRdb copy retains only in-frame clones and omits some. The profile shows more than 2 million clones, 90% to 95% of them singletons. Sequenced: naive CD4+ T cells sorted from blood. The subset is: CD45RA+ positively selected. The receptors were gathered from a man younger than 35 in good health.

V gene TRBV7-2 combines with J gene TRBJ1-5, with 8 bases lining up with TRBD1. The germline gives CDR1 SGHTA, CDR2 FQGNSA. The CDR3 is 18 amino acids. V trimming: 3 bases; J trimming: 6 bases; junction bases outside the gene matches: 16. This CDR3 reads CASSFGQGGMVGTQPQHF. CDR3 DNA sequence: TGTGCCAGCAGCTTTGGACAGGGTGGAATGGTCGGGACTCAGCCCCAGCATTTT.

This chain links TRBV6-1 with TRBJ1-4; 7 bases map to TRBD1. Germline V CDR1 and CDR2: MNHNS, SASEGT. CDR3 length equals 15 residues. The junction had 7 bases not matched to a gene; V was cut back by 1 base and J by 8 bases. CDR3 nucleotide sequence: TGTGCCAGCAGTGAAGGGGCCAGGGGGATGGAAAAACTGTTTTTT. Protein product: CASSEGARGMEKLFF.

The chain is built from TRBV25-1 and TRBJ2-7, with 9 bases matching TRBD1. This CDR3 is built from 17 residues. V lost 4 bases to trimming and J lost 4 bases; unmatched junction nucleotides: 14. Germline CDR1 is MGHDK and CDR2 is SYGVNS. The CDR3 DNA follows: TGTGCCAGCAGTGGCTATTTACCGGGACAGGGAGGATACGAGCAGTACTTC. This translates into CASSGYLPGQGGYEQYF.

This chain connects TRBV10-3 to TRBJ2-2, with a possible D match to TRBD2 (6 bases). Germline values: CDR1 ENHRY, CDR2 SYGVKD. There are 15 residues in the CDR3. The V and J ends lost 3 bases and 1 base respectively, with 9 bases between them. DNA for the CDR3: TGTGCCATCAGTGAAACCGGGGGGAACACCGGGGAGCTGTTTTTT. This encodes CAISETGGNTGELFF.

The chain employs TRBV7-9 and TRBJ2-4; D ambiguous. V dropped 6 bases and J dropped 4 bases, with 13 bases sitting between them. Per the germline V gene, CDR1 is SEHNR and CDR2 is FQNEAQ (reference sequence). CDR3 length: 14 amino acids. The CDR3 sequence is CASRPSATKNIQYF. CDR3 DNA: TGTGCCAGCAGGCCCTCAGCCACTAAAAACATTCAGTACTTC.

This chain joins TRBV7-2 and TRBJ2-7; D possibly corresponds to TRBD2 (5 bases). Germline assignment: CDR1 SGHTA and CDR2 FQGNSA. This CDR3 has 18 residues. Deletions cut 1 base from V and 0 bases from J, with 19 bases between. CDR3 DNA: TGTGCCAGCAGCTTAGTTCCTAGCACGAGTGGGAGCTCCTACGAGCAGTACTTC. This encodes CASSLVPSTSGSSYEQYF.

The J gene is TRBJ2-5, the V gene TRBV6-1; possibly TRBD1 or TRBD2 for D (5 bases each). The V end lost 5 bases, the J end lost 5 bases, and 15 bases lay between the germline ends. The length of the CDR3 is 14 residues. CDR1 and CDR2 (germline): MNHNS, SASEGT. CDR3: CASSLVPGTETQYF. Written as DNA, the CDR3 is TGTGCCAGCAGTTTGGTACCAGGGACGGAGACCCAGTACTTC.

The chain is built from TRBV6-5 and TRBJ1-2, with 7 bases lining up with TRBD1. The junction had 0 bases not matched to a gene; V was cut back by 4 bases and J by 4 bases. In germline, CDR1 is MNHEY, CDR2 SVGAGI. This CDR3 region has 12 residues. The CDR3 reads CASSSGGYGYTF. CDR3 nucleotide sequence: TGTGCCAGCAGTTCAGGGGGCTATGGCTACACCTTC.